This T cell receptor (beta chain) appears in the sequencing data of a study of blood T cell repertoires in COVID-19. The protocol was immunoSEQ multiplex PCR, while the TCRdb copy is restricted to in-frame clones and leaves out a portion. The profile shows 230,000 or so clones, about 79% of them singletons. The germline CDR1 and CDR2 sequences are MNHEY and SVGAGI. V was shortened by 7 bases and J by 5 bases, with 17 bases between the two germline ends. This CDR3 has 14 amino acids. The sequencing sample was made of peripheral blood. The chain combines TRBV6-5 with TRBJ1-1, with D possibly TRBD1 on 5 matching bases. This TCR was sampled from a man aged 35 to 55 who had recovered from COVID-19. CDR3 region: CASTGAMAGTEAFF. CDR3 nucleotides: TGTGCCAGCACTGGGGCCATGGCGGGGACTGAAGCTTTCTTT.